This is a list of T cell receptor beta chains from one sample in a study of Graves' ophthalmopathy and Graves' hyperthyroidism. TCRdb reprocessed the multiplex PCR reads with MiXCR, giving one entry per CDR3 protein. The sample contains 350,000 or so distinct CDR3 sequences, under 20% of which appear only once. The specimen was peripheral blood. The source is an adult man with Graves' ophthalmopathy. CDR3s leave out the opening cysteine and the closing phenylalanine or tryptophan.

v_call | cdr3_aa
TRBV6-2/TRBV6-3 | ASLSGGQYNEQF
TRBV7-2 | ASSSDRGGNSPLH
TRBV6-5 | ASGDRGRVYGYT
TRBV5-1 | ASSLGDMNTGELF
TRBV6-1 | ASRPGQGGGYT
TRBV12-3/TRBV12-4 | ASCRGQANAEAF
TRBV4-3 | ASSLRVNQPQH
TRBV24-1 | ATSDTTVAGANVLT
TRBV6-1 | ASRGTSGLSYEQY
TRBV18 | ASAQGSRDEQY
TRBV29-1 | SVRAPPGELF
TRBV27 | ASSFTPAGPDIQY
TRBV11-2 | ASSFYINLAKNIQY
TRBV28 | ASSFRGEGSYGYT
TRBV27 | ASSRQPSYNSPLH
TRBV28 | ASSRPVSGNTIY
TRBV18 | ASSTGSTEAF
TRBV5-1 | ASSLGGQSNQPQH
TRBV30 | AWSPLGGQETQY
TRBV7-8 | ASSLASTQETQY
TRBV28 | ASSPTGIHREQY
TRBV6-1 | ASRGLARYNEQF
TRBV6-5 | ASSYSRTAYEQY
TRBV2 | ASSATETNSYEQS
TRBV20-1 | SATGTSSGETQY
TRBV4-3 | ASRQQGRGLTEAF
TRBV29-1 | SVEPPGAKNIQY
TRBV11-1 | ASSLKGRQTSGNTIY
TRBV30 | AWRLPGSGNTIY
TRBV20-1 | SARDHRGVSTEAF
TRBV12-3/TRBV12-4 | ASSFGQPNQPQH
TRBV27 | ASTIQGGNTEAF
TRBV12-3/TRBV12-4 | ASSFLANEQF
TRBV6-1 | ASSPRRAGYEQY
TRBV12-3/TRBV12-4 | ASTRRDFYGYT
TRBV28 | ASSLPLREQY
TRBV13 | ASSQLSGGTYEQY
TRBV7-2 | ASSLALPGAYGYT
TRBV3-1 | ASSPTDRAEETQY
TRBV5-1 | ASSPGDRAEAF
TRBV7-2 | ASTMGRANTEAF
TRBV28 | ASSSFAGEDEQY
TRBV5-1 | ASSREFYEQY
TRBV5-1 | ASSPQWGSYEQY
TRBV10-3 | AISVGQVSSYEQY
TRBV6-4 | ASSASPNFGTVPYEQY
TRBV20-1 | SAILAAPYEQY
TRBV3-1 | ASSPWTAGNTIY
TRBV6-5 | ASSYRGSYQETQY
TRBV6-1 | ASIYSWSSYEQY
TRBV28 | ASSFEITGTEAF
TRBV4-1 | ASSQDPGPRNSYEQY
TRBV13 | ASSEGLGNEQY
TRBV7-8 | ASSPLFGLTSTDTQY
TRBV6-5 | ASMGGSRTEAF
TRBV20-1 | SAVLQRGQQQY